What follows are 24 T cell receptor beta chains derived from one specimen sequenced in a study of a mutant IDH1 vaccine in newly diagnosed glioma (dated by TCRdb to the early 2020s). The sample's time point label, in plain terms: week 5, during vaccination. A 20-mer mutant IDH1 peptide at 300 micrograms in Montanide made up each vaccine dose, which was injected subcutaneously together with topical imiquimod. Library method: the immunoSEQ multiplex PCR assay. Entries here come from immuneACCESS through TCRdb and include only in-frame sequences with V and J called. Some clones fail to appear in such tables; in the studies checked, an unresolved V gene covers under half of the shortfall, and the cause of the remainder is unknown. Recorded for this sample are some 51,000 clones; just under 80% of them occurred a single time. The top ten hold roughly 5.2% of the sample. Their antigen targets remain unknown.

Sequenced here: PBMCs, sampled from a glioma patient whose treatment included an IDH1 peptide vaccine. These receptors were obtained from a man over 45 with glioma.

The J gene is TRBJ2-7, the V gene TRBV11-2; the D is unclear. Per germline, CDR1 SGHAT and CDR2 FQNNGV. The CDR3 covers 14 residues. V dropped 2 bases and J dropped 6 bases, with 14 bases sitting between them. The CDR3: CASSLIRLAPEQYF. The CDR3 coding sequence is TGTGCCAGCAGCTTAATTAGGCTGGCACCCGAGCAGTACTTC.

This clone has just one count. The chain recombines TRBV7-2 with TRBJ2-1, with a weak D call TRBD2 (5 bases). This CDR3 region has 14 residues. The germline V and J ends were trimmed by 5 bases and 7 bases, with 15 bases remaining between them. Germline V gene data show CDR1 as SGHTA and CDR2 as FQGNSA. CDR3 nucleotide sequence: TGTGCCAGCAGCATCGGGAACTCAAGGAATGAGCAGTTCTTC. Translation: CASSIGNSRNEQFF.

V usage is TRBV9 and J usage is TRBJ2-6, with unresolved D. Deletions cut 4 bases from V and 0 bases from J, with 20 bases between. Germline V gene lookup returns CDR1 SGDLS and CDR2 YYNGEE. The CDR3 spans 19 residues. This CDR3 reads CASSFYVQALSSGANVLTF. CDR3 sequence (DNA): TGTGCCAGCAGCTTCTATGTCCAGGCTCTTAGCTCTGGGGCCAACGTCCTGACTTTC.

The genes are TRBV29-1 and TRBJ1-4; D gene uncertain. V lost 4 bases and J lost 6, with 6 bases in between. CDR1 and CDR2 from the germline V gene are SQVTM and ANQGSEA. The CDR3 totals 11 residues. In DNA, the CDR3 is TGCAGCGTTGTCCGGGATGAAAAACTGTTTTTT. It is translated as CSVVRDEKLFF.

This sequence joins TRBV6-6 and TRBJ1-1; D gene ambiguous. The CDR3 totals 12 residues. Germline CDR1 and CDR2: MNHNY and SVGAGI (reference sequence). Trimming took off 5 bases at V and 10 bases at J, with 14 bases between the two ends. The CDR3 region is CASSHEEAIAFF. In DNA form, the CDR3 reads TGTGCCAGCAGTCATGAGGAGGCCATAGCTTTCTTT.

CDR3 loop: CASSLVGGELFF. The CDR3 region has the DNA TGTGCCAGCAGCTTAGTTGGCGGGGAGCTGTTTTTT. The chain couples TRBV7-9 to TRBJ2-2; D is undetermined. Germline CDR1 and CDR2: SEHNR and FQNEAQ (reference sequence). The CDR3 extends over 12 amino acids. V was clipped by 1 base and J by 7 bases, with 4 bases between them.

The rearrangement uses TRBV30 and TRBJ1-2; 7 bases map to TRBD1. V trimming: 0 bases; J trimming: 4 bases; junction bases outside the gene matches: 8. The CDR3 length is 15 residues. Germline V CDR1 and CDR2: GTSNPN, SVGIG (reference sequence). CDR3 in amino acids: CAWSVREGAPYGYTF. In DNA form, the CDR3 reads TGTGCCTGGAGTGTAAGGGAGGGGGCACCCTATGGCTACACCTTC.

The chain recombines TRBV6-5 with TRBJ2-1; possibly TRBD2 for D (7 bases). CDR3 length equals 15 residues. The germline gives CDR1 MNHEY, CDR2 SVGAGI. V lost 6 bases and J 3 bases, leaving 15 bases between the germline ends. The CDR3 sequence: CASSKRGGVYNEQFF. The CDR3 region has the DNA TGTGCCAGCAGCAAAAGGGGGGGCGTCTACAATGAGCAGTTCTTC.

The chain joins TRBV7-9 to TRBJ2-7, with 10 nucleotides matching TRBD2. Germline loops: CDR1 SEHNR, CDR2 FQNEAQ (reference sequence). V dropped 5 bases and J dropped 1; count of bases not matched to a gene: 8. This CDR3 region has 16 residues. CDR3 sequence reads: CASSPPSGGGSYEQYF. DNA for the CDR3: TGTGCCAGCAGCCCGCCCAGCGGGGGGGGGTCCTACGAGCAGTACTTC. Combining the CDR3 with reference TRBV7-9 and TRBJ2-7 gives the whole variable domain DTGVSQNPRHKITKRGQNVTFRCDPISEHNRLYWYRQTLGQGPEFLTYFQNEAQLEKSRLLSDRFSAERPKGSFSTLEIQRTEQGDSAMYLCASSPPSGGGSYEQYFGPGTRLTVT.

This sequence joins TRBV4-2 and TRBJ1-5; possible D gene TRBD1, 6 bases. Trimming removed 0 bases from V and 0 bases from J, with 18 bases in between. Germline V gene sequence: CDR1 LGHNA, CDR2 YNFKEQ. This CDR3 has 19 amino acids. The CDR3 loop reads CASSQDLVTGAHSNQPQHF. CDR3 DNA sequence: TGTGCCAGCAGCCAAGACCTGGTGACGGGGGCTCATAGCAATCAGCCCCAGCATTTT.

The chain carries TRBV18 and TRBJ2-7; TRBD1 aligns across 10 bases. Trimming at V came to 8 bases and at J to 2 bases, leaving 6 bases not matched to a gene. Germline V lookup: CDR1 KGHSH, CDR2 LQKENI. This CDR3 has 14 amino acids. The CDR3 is CASTRDRGTYEQYF. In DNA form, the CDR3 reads TGTGCCAGCACCCGGGACAGGGGAACCTACGAGCAGTACTTC.

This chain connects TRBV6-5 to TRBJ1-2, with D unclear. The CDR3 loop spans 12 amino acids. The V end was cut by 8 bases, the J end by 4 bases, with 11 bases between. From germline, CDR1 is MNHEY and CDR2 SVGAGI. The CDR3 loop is CASGPPSYGYTF. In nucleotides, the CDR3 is TGTGCCAGCGGTCCCCCTTCCTATGGCTACACCTTC.

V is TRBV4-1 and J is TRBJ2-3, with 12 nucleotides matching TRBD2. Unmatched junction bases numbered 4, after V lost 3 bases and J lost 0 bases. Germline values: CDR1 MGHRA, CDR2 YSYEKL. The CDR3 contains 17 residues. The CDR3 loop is CASSQRLAGASTDTQYF. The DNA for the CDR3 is TGCGCCAGCAGCCAGAGACTAGCGGGGGCTAGCACAGATACGCAGTATTTT.

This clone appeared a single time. For the CDR3, the DNA is TGTGCCAGCTCACCCGAAGGGGTCGGTGGCTACACCTTC. Translating it yields CASSPEGVGGYTF. The chain links TRBV18 to TRBJ1-2; D perhaps matches TRBD1 (5 bases). V was clipped by 3 bases and J by 7 bases, with 12 bases between them. Germline CDR1 and CDR2: KGHSH and LQKENI. The CDR3 is made up of 13 amino acids.

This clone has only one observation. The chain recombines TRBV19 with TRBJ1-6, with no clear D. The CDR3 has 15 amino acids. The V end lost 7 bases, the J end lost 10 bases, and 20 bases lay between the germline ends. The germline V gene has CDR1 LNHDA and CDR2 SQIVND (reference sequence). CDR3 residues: CASTPLKGARSPLHF. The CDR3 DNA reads TGTGCCAGTACCCCCTTAAAAGGAGCGCGATCACCCCTCCACTTT.

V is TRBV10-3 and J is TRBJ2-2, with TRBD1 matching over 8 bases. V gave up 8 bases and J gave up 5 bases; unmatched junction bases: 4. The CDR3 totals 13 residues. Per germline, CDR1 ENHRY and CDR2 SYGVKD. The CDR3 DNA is TGTGCCATCCGTACAGGGGGAACCGGGGAGCTGTTTTTT. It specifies CAIRTGGTGELFF.

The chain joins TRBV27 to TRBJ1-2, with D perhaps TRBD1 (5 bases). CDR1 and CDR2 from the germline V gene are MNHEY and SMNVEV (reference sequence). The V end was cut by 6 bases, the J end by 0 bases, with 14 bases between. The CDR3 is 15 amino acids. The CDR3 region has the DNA TGTGCCAGCAGCCTTCGGGGGGGTGCTAACTATGGCTACACCTTC. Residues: CASSLRGGANYGYTF.

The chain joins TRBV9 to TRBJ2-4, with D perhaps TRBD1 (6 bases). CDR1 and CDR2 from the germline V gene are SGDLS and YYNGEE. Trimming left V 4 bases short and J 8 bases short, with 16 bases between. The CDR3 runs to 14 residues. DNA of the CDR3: TGTGCCAGCAGCCCCCGACAGGCCCAGGACATTCAGTACTTC. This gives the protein CASSPRQAQDIQYF.

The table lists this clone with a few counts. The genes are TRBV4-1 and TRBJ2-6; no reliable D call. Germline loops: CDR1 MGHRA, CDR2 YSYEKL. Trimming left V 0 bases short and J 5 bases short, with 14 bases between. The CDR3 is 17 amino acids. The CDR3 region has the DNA TGCGCCAGCAGCCAAGAAAGGGATCTCACGAGGGCCAACGTCCTGACTTTC. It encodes CASSQERDLTRANVLTF.

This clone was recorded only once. For the CDR3, the DNA is TGTGCCAGCAGCCTCCCTTCGGGTATCACAGATACGCAGTATTTT. Translated: CASSLPSGITDTQYF. This chain links TRBV6-1 with TRBJ2-3; D unclear. The germline V gene has CDR1 MNHNS and CDR2 SASEGT. The V gene lost 6 bases and the J gene lost 2 bases, with 15 bases spanning the gap. The CDR3 spans 15 residues.

The DNA of the CDR3 is TGCGCCAGCAGCTTGGTGGGCGGCTTCGCTGAAGCTTTCTTT. Protein: CASSLVGGFAEAFF. The J gene is TRBJ1-1, the V gene TRBV5-1; D is ambiguous. In germline, CDR1 is SGHRS, CDR2 YFSETQ. Trimming pared 0 bases from V and 6 bases from J, leaving 12 bases between. CDR3 length: 14 amino acids.

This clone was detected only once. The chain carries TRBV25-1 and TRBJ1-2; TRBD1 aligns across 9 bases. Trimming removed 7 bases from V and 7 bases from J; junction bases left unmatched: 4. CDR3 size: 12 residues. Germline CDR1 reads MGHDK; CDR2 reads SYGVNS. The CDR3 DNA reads TGTGCCAGCACCACAGGGGGCGGTGGCTACACCTTC. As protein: CASTTGGGGYTF.

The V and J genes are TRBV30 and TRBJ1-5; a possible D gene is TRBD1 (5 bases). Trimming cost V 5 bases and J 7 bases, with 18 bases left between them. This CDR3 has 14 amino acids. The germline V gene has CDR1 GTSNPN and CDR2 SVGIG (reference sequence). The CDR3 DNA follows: TGTGCCTGGTCGGGGACTTGGGGAGGCCAGCCCCAGCATTTT. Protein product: CAWSGTWGGQPQHF.

The CDR3 bases are TGCGCCAGCAGCCAAGGGGGGGCAGCGGACGGACGCTACGAGCAGTACTTC. This gives the protein CASSQGGAADGRYEQYF. The chain uses TRBV4-3 and TRBJ2-7; D could derive from TRBD1 or TRBD2 (6 bases each). V was cut by 1 base and J by 3 bases, with 19 bases left in between. CDR1 is LGHNA, CDR2 YSLEER, per germline. This CDR3 comprises 17 residues.